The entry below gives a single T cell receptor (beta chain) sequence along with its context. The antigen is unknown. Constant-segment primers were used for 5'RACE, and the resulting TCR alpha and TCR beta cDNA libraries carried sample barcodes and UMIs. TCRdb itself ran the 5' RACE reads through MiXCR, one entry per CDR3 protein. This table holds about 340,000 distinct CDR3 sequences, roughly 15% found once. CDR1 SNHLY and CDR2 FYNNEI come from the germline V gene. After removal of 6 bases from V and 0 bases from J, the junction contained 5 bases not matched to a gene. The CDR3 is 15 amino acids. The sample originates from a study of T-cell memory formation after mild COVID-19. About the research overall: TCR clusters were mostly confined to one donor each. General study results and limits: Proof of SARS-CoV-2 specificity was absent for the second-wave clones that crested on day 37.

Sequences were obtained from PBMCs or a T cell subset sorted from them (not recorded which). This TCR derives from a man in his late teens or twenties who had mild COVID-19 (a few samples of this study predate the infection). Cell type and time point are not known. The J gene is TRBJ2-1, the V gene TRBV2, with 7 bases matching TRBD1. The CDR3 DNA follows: TGTGCCAGCAGAACAGGGGCCAGCTCCTACAATGAGCAGTTCTTC. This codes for CASRTGASSYNEQFF.